Listed here are 23 T cell receptor beta chains from one sample, sequenced in a study of human T cells and chemical hapten exposure (dated by TCRdb to the early 2020s). During library preparation, unique molecular identifiers were attached to individual cDNA molecules so that TCRs could be counted in a quantitative, reproducible way. The raw public reads went through TCRdb reprocessing: fastp at Q25, MiXCR clone calling, in-frame beta chains kept. Under each unique CDR3 protein, matching rows form one entry showing the most common genes and DNA. The sample data list about 120,000 distinct CDR3 sequences, and less than 10% of these were observed just once. The top ten clonotypes cover 1.4% of the sample. Unfractionated whole blood was collected in Tempus Blood RNA tubes, and total RNA was extracted from that blood. Sequenced input: whole blood. The source of these receptors is a human donor in good health. Some clones in this sample may be carry-over from other donors' samples. Donor details come from another sample of the same person, matched by shared clones.

DNA for the CDR3: TGTGCCAGCAGCCTCCGACAGGCACTACCGAAAGAGACCCAGTACTTC. Its protein product is CASSLRQALPKETQYF. The genes are TRBV11-2 and TRBJ2-5, with D perhaps matching TRBD1 (6 bases). Germline values: CDR1 SGHAT, CDR2 FQNNGV. V was trimmed by 5 bases and J by 3 bases, leaving 19 bases between them. The CDR3 runs 16 residues. The full variable domain, rest sourced from reference TRBV11-2 and TRBJ2-5, is EAGVAQSPRYKIIEKRQSVAFWCNPISGHATLYWYQQILGQGPKLLIQFQNNGVVDDSQLPKDRFSAERLKGVDSTLKIQPAKLEDSAVYLCASSLRQALPKETQYFGPGTRLLVL.

The CDR3 loop is CASSPLGGLNTDTQYF. The CDR3 region has the DNA TGTGCCAGCAGCCCCCTCGGGGGGTTAAACACAGATACGCAGTATTTT. The V call is TRBV25-1, the J call TRBJ2-3; TRBD2 aligns across 7 bases. Germline CDR1 MGHDK, CDR2 SYGVNS. V trimming: 6 bases; J trimming: 2 bases; junction bases outside the gene matches: 11. CDR3 length: 16 residues. The whole variable domain, filled in from reference TRBV25-1 and TRBJ2-3, reads EADIYQTPRYLVIGTGKKITLECSQTMGHDKMYWYQQDPGMELHLIHYSYGVNSTEKGDLSSESTVSRIRTEHFPLTLESARPSHTSQYLCASSPLGGLNTDTQYFGPGTRLTVL.

The chain carries TRBV12-3 or TRBV12-4 and TRBJ1-1, with a tentative D call TRBD1 (6 bases). The CDR3 extends over 14 amino acids. The V end lost 3 bases, the J end lost 4 bases, and 12 bases lay between the germline ends. The CDR3: CASSFGTPITEAFF. DNA for the CDR3: TGTGCCAGCAGTTTTGGGACACCGATCACTGAAGCTTTCTTT.

Ten or more counts support this clonotype. The J gene is TRBJ2-7, the V gene TRBV7-2, with TRBD2 identical over 10 bases. The CDR3 runs 13 residues. The V gene end was trimmed by 3 bases and the J gene end by 5 bases; junction bases not matched to a gene: 1. The germline gives CDR1 SGHTA, CDR2 FQGNSA. CDR3 amino acids: CASSFGTSDEQYF. The DNA for the CDR3 is TGTGCCAGCAGCTTCGGGACTAGCGACGAGCAGTACTTC.

The CDR3 reads CAISESSDRGYEQYF. DNA of the CDR3: TGTGCCATCAGTGAGTCGAGTGACAGGGGATACGAGCAGTACTTC. The rearrangement uses TRBV10-3 and TRBJ2-7; 8 bases fit TRBD1. This CDR3 has 15 residues. Germline V gene lookup returns CDR1 ENHRY and CDR2 SYGVKD. V lost 0 bases to trimming and J lost 4 bases; unmatched junction nucleotides: 5.

The table lists this clonotype with many counts. V is TRBV29-1 and J is TRBJ1-5, with D maybe TRBD1 (5 bases). Trimming shortened V by 4 bases and J by 7 bases, and 17 bases separated the two germline ends. The CDR3 has 14 amino acids. Germline CDR1 reads SQVTM; CDR2 reads ANQGSEA. The CDR3 DNA follows: TGCAGCGTTGGGGCAGGGTCCAATTTGCAGCCCCAGCATTTT. Translated, it gives CSVGAGSNLQPQHF.

This clonotype appeared once. A much larger clone is a single base away; this may be a read error. The V call is TRBV6-2 or TRBV6-3, the J call TRBJ1-5; D remains unclear. The germline V gene encodes CDR1 MNHEY and CDR2 SVGEGT. This CDR3 is 11 amino acids long. The CDR3 protein is CAGSDGQPQHF. The DNA of the CDR3 is TGTGCCGGCAGTGACGGACAGCCCCAGCATTTT.

There are many counts of this clonotype. The V gene is TRBV5-4, the J gene TRBJ1-2; TRBD1 matches 11 bases. V trimming: 4 bases; J trimming: 2 bases; junction bases outside the gene matches: 4. The CDR3 loop spans 15 amino acids. The V gene's germline CDR1 is SGHNT and CDR2 YYREEE (reference sequence). The CDR3 spells CASSLRTGGNYGYTF. The DNA for the CDR3 is TGTGCCAGCAGCCTCCGGACAGGGGGCAACTATGGCTACACCTTC.

This chain uses TRBV27 with TRBJ2-7; 9 nucleotides agree with TRBD2. Per the germline V gene, CDR1 is MNHEY and CDR2 is SMNVEV (reference sequence). CDR3 length: 19 amino acids. V lost 5 bases to trimming and J lost 0 bases; unmatched junction nucleotides: 17. CDR3 bases: TGTGCCAGCAGTAATTTAAGGAACTCGAGGCGGGAGGGCTCCTACGAGCAGTACTTC. It is translated as CASSNLRNSRREGSYEQYF.

The sample holds many counts of this clonotype. The chain combines TRBV29-1 with TRBJ2-7, with 7 bases aligning to TRBD1. The germline gives CDR1 SQVTM, CDR2 ANQGSEA. The ends lost 2 bases at V and 6 bases at J; junction bases unmatched: 4. CDR3 length: 12 amino acids. The CDR3 nucleotides read TGCAGCGTTGAAAAGGGGGCGGGCGAGCAGTACTTC. Translating gives CSVEKGAGEQYF.

This clonotype was seen repeatedly, ten times or more. CDR3 protein: CASSLVSSGDTQYF. The CDR3 nucleotides read TGCGCCAGCAGCTTGGTGTCTAGCGGAGATACGCAGTATTTT. V gene TRBV5-1 combines with J gene TRBJ2-3, with 7 nucleotides matching TRBD2. The CDR3 length is 14 residues. The germline V gene has CDR1 SGHRS and CDR2 YFSETQ. The V segment lost 0 bases and the J segment 5 bases; nucleotides outside the gene matches: 3.

This clonotype showed up many times. The CDR3 reads CATSRDRAGEQYF. CDR3 DNA sequence: TGTGCCACCAGCAGAGACAGGGCTGGCGAGCAGTACTTC. V is TRBV15 and J is TRBJ2-7, with D tentatively TRBD1 (5 bases). Germline lookup yields CDR1 LNHNV and CDR2 YYDKDF (reference sequence). The CDR3 is 13 amino acids. Trimming took off 0 bases at V and 6 bases at J, with 9 bases between the two ends.

This clonotype was recorded a few times. The chain carries TRBV11-2 and TRBJ2-5; no clear D gene. Germline CDR1 is SGHAT and CDR2 is FQNNGV. With 0 bases removed from V and 5 bases from J, the gap between germline ends came to 13 bases. CDR3 length: 15 amino acids. CDR3 DNA: TGTGCCAGCAGCTTAGATTTGGCGCTGGGGGAGACCCAGTACTTC. This codes for CASSLDLALGETQYF.

Only a few counts were recorded for this clonotype. The chain carries TRBV10-3 and TRBJ1-4, with D possibly TRBD1 on 6 matching bases. The CDR3 consists of 17 residues. In germline, CDR1 is ENHRY, CDR2 SYGVKD. Between the trimmed V and J ends, which lost 0 bases and 0 bases, there was a span of 11 bases. DNA of the CDR3: TGTGCCATCAGTGAGTCTGTGGGGGCAGCAACTAATGAAAAACTGTTTTTT. Translation: CAISESVGAATNEKLFF.

In its sample, this clonotype was seen a few times. The CDR3 loop is CASSLLSGSSYNEQFF. CDR3 DNA sequence: TGTGCCAGCAGCTTACTTAGCGGGAGCTCCTACAATGAGCAGTTCTTC. The J gene is TRBJ2-1, the V gene TRBV7-2, with TRBD2 identical over 9 bases. The CDR3 contains 16 residues. Germline loops: CDR1 SGHTA, CDR2 FQGNSA. V dropped 2 bases and J dropped 0; count of bases not matched to a gene: 2.

This clonotype has ten or more counts. The chain employs TRBV12-3 or TRBV12-4 and TRBJ2-1; D is possibly TRBD1 (5 bases). The CDR3 contains 13 residues. Trimming shortened V by 5 bases and J by 11 bases, and 16 bases separated the two germline ends. CDR3 sequence (DNA): TGTGCCAGCAGTCCTAGGGGCCAGGAGAAGCAGTTCTTC. This encodes CASSPRGQEKQFF.

In this sample, this clonotype turned up a few times. V is TRBV20-1 and J is TRBJ2-3; 10 nucleotides align to TRBD2. In germline, CDR1 is DFQATT, CDR2 SNEGSKA (reference sequence). CDR3 length equals 14 residues. V shed 2 bases and J 4 bases; nucleotides not matched to a gene: 3. CDR3 loop: CSARSGGASDTQYF. In DNA, the CDR3 is TGCAGTGCTAGAAGCGGGGGGGCCTCAGATACGCAGTATTTT.

At least ten counts were recorded for this clonotype. This rearrangement joins TRBV2 to TRBJ2-1; the D call may be TRBD1 or TRBD2 (5 bases each). Germline V gene data show CDR1 as SNHLY and CDR2 as FYNNEI. The CDR3 contains 15 residues. V dropped 3 bases and J dropped 7 bases, with 16 bases sitting between them. The CDR3 protein is CASSEGPVSGNEQFF. In DNA, the CDR3 is TGTGCCAGCAGTGAGGGGCCGGTCTCGGGAAATGAGCAGTTCTTC. The complete variable domain, with remaining parts taken from reference TRBV2 and TRBJ2-1, reads EPEVTQTPSHQVTQMGQEVILRCVPISNHLYFYWYRQILGQKVEFLVSFYNNEISEKSEIFDDQFSVERPDGSNFTLKIRSTKLEDSAMYFCASSEGPVSGNEQFFGPGTRLTVL.

The J gene is TRBJ1-4, the V gene TRBV15; the D is unclear. V was trimmed by 1 base and J by 2 bases, leaving 8 bases between them. Germline V CDR1 and CDR2: LNHNV, YYDKDF (reference sequence). The CDR3 contains 15 residues. This CDR3 reads CATSRAGSTNEKLFF. The CDR3 nucleotides are TGTGCCACCAGCAGAGCGGGGAGCACTAATGAAAAACTGTTTTTT.

The gene calls are TRBV5-1 and TRBJ2-3, with TRBD1 matching over 7 bases. CDR1 and CDR2 (germline): SGHRS, YFSETQ. V shed 0 bases and J 6 bases; nucleotides not matched to a gene: 10. CDR3 size: 16 residues. The CDR3 protein is CASSLGEGGSVDTQYF. The CDR3 DNA sequence: TGCGCCAGCAGCTTGGGGGAAGGGGGCAGCGTGGATACGCAGTATTTT.

The chain links TRBV10-3 to TRBJ2-5; 8 bases fit TRBD2. The germline CDR1 and CDR2 sequences are ENHRY and SYGVKD. The CDR3 runs 15 residues. V gave up 2 bases and J gave up 5 bases; unmatched junction bases: 7. CDR3 sequence (DNA): TGTGCCATCAGTGAGGCGGGGGGCGGACGGGAGACCCAGTACTTC. Protein sequence: CAISEAGGGRETQYF.

This clonotype was recorded many times. The gene calls are TRBV7-9 and TRBJ2-3; no definite D call. Germline-derived CDR1 and CDR2 are SEHNR and FQNEAQ (reference sequence). V shed 4 bases and J shed 9 bases, with 11 bases lying between them. The CDR3 has 12 residues. CDR3 coding DNA: TGTGCCAGCAGCTGGACCGATTCCACGCAGTATTTT. As protein: CASSWTDSTQYF.

This clonotype occurred many times. The V call is TRBV20-1, the J call TRBJ2-1, with D perhaps matching TRBD2 (5 bases). The V and J ends lost 4 bases and 0 bases respectively, with 13 bases between them. From germline, CDR1 is DFQATT and CDR2 SNEGSKA (reference sequence). The length of the CDR3 is 15 residues. This CDR3 reads CSAKGGRSSYNEQFF. The CDR3 DNA sequence: TGCAGTGCTAAAGGAGGCCGGAGCTCCTACAATGAGCAGTTCTTC.